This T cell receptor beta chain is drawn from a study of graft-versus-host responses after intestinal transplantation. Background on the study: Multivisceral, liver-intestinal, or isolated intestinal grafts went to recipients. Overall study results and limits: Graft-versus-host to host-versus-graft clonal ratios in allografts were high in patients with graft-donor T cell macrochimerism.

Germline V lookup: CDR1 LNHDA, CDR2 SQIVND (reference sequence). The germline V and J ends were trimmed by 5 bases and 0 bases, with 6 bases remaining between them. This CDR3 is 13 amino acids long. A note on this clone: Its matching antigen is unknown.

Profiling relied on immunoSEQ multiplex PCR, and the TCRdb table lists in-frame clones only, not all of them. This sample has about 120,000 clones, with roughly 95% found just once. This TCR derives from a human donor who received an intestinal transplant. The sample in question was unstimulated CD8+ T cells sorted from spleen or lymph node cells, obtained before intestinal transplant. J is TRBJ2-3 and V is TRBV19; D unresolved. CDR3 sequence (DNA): TGTGCCAGTAGTCCGACTAGCACAGATACGCAGTATTTT. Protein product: CASSPTSTDTQYF.